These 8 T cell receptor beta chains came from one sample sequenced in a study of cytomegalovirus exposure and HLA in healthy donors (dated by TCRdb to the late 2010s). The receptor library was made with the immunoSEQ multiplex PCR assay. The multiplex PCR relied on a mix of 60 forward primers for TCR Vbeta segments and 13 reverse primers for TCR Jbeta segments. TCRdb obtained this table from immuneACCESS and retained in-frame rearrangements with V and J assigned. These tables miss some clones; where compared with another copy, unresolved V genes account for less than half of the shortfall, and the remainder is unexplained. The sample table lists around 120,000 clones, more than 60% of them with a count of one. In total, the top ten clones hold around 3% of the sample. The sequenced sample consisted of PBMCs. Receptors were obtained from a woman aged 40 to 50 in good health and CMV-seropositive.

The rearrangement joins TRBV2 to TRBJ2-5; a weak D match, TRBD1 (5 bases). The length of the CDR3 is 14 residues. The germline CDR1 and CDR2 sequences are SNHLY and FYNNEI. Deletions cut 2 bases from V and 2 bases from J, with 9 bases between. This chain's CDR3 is CASSEQGPQETQYF. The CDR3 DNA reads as TGTGCCAGCAGTGAACAGGGCCCACAAGAGACCCAGTACTTC.

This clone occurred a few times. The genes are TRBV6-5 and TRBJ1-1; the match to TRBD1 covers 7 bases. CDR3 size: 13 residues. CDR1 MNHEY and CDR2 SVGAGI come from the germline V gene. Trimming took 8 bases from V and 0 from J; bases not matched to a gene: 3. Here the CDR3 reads CASQGQMNTEAFF. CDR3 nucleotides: TGTGCCAGCCAGGGACAGATGAACACTGAAGCTTTCTTT.

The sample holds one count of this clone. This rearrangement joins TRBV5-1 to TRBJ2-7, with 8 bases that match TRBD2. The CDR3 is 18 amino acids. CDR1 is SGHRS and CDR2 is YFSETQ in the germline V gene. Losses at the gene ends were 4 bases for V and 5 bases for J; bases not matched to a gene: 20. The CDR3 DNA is TGCGCCAGCAGCCCCCTGTCGCGCGACCTAAGCGGGAGCCACGAGCAGTACTTC. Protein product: CASSPLSRDLSGSHEQYF.

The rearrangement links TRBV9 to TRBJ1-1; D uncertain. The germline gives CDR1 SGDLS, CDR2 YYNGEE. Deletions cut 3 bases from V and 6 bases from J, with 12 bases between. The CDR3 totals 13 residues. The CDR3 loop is CASSGGSIAEAFF. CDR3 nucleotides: TGTGCCAGCAGCGGCGGGTCGATCGCTGAAGCTTTCTTT. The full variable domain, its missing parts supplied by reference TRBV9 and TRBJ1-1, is DSGVTQTPKHLITATGQRVTLRCSPRSGDLSVYWYQQSLDQGLQFLIQYYNGEERAKGNILERFSAQQFPDLHSELNLSSLELGDSALYFCASSGGSIAEAFFGQGTRLTVV.

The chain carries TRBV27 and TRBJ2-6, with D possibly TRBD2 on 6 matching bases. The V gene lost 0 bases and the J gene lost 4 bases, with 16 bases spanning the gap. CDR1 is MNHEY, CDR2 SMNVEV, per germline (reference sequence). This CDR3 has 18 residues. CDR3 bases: TGTGCCAGCAGTTTATCGGCGGGTCGGGAGATAGGGGCCAACGTCCTGACTTTC. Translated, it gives CASSLSAGREIGANVLTF. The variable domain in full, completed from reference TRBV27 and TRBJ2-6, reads EAQVTQNPRYLITVTGKKLTVTCSQNMNHEYMSWYRQDPGLGLRQIYYSMNVEVTDKGDVPEGYKVSRKEKRNFPLILESPSPNQTSLYFCASSLSAGREIGANVLTFGAGSRLTVL.

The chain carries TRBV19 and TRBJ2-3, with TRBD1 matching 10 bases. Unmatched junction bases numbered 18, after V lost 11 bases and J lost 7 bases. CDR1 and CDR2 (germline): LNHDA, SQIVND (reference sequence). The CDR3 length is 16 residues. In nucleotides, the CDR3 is TGTGCCGCCTCCCCCGGGACAGGGGTCGCCCGAAATACGCAGTATTTT. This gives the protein CAASPGTGVARNTQYF. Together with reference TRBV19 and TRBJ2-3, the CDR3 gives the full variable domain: DGGITQSPKYLFRKEGQNVTLSCEQNLNHDAMYWYRQDPGQGLRLIYYSQIVNDFQKGDIAEGYSVSREKKESFPLTVTSAQKNPTAFYLCAASPGTGVARNTQYFGPGTRLTVL.

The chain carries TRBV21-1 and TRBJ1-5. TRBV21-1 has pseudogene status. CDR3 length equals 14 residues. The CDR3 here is CASSDLDYPQPQHF. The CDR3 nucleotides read TGTGCCAGCAGCGATTTGGACTATCCGCAGCCCCAGCATTTT.

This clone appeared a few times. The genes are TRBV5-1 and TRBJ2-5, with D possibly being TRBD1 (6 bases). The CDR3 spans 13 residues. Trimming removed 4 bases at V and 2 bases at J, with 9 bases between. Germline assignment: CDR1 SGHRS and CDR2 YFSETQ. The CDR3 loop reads CASSRDIQETQYF. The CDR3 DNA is TGCGCCAGCAGCCGGGACATTCAAGAGACCCAGTACTTC. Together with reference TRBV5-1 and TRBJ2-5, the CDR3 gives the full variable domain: KAGVTQTPRYLIKTRGQQVTLSCSPISGHRSVSWYQQTPGQGLQFLFEYFSETQRNKGNFPGRFSGRQFSNSRSEMNVSTLELGDSALYLCASSRDIQETQYFGPGTRLLVL.